This TCR beta chain was sequenced in a study of shared clonotypes between healthy human individuals. At the deep level, the assay was run. Generated by immunoSEQ multiplex PCR, the TCRdb table keeps only in-frame clones and is missing some. The sample includes around 2,000,000 clones, about 92% of them seen just once. The germline V gene encodes CDR1 MGHRA and CDR2 YSYEKL. V shed 0 bases, J shed 2 bases, and the junction held 10 bases outside the gene matches. The CDR3 has 19 amino acids. Terminally differentiated effector memory CD45RA+ cells were excluded by CCR7 positive selection of CD45RO-negative cells.

The source is a man between 18 and 29 years old in good health. Some clones in this sample may be carry-over from other donors' samples. Specimen: naive CD8+ T cells from PBMCs. The V and J genes are TRBV4-1 and TRBJ2-3; 11 bases fit TRBD2. The chain's CDR3 is CASSQDPLAGGPLTDTQYF. CDR3 sequence (DNA): TGCGCCAGCAGCCAAGATCCGCTAGCGGGAGGCCCCCTCACAGATACGCAGTATTTT.